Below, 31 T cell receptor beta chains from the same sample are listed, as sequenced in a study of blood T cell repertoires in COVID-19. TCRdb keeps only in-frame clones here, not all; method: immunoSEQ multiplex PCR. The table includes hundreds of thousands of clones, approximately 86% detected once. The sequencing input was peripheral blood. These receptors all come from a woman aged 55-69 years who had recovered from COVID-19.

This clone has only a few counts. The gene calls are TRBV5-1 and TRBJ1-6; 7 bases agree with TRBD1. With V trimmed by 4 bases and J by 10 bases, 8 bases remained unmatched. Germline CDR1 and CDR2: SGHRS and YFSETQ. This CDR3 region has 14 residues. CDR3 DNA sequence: TGCGCCAGCAGCCCCCGGGACAGCCTCTCACCCCTCCACTTT. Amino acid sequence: CASSPRDSLSPLHF.

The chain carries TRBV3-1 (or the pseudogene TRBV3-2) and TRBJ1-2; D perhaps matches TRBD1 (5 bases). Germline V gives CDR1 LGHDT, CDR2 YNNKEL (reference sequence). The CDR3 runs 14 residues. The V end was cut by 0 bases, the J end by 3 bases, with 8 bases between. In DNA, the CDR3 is TGTGCCAGCAGCCAAGACGACAGATACTATGGCTACACCTTC. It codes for CASSQDDRYYGYTF.

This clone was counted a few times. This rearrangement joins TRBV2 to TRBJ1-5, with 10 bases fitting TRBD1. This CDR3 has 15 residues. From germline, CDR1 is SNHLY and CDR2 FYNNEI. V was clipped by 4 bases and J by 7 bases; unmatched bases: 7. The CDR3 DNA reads TGTGCCAGCAGTGCCGGGACAGGGGTAGGGCAGCCCCAGCATTTT. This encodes CASSAGTGVGQPQHF.

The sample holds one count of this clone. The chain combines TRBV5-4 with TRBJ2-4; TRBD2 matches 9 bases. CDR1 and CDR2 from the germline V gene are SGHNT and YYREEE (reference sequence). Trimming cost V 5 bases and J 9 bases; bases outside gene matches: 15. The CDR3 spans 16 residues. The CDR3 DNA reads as TGTGCCAGCAGGAGAGCGGGGGGCGAACCTGATGGCATTCAGTACTTC. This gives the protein CASRRAGGEPDGIQYF.

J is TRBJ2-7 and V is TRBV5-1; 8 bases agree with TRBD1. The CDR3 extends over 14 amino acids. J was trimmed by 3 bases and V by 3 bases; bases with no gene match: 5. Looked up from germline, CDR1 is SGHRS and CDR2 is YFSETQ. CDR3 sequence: CASSSTGTGYEQYF. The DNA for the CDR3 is TGCGCCAGCAGCTCGACCGGGACAGGCTACGAGCAGTACTTC.

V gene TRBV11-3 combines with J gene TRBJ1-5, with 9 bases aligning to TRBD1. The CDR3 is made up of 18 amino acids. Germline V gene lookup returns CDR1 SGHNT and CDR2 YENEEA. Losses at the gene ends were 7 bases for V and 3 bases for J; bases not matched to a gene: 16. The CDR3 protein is CASNRDRELCGVNQPQHF. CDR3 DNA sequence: TGTGCCAGCAACCGGGACAGGGAGTTGTGTGGGGTCAATCAGCCCCAGCATTTT.

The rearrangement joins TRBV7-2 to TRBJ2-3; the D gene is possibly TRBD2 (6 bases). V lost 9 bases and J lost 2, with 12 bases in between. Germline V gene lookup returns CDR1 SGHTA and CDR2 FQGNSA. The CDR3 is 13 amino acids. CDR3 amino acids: CASKRVTTDTQYF. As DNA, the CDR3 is TGTGCCAGTAAGCGGGTGACCACAGATACGCAGTATTTT. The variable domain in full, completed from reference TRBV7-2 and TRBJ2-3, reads GAGVSQSPSNKVTEKGKDVELRCDPISGHTALYWYRQSLGQGLEFLIYFQGNSAPDKSGLPSDRFSAERTGGSVSTLTIQRTQQEDSAVYLCASKRVTTDTQYFGPGTRLTVL.

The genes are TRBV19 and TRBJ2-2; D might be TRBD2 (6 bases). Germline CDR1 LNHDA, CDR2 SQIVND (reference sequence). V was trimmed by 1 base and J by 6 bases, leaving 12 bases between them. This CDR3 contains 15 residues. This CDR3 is CASSIAGSPAGELFF. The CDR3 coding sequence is TGTGCCAGTAGTATAGCCGGGAGCCCCGCCGGGGAGCTGTTTTTT. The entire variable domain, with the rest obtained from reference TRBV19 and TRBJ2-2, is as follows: DGGITQSPKYLFRKEGQNVTLSCEQNLNHDAMYWYRQDPGQGLRLIYYSQIVNDFQKGDIAEGYSVSREKKESFPLTVTSAQKNPTAFYLCASSIAGSPAGELFFGEGSRLTVL.

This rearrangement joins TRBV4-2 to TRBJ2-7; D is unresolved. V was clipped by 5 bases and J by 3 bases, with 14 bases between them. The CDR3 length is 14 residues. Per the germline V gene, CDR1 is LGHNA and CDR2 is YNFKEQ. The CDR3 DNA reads TGTGCCAGCAGCGACGACATCATTAGCTACGAGCAGTACTTC. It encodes CASSDDIISYEQYF.

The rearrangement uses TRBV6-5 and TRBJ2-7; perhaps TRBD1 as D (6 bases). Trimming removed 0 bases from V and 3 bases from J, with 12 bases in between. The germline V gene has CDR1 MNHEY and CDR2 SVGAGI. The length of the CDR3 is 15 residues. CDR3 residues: CASSYSTGIIYEQYF. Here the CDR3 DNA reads TGTGCCAGCAGTTACTCGACAGGAATTATCTACGAGCAGTACTTC.

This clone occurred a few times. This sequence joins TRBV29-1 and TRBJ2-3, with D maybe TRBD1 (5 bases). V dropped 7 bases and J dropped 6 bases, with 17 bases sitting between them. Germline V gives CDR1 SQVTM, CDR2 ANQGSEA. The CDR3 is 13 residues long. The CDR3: CSAHGSPGDTQYF. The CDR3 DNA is TGCAGCGCCCACGGGTCACCAGGGGATACGCAGTATTTT.

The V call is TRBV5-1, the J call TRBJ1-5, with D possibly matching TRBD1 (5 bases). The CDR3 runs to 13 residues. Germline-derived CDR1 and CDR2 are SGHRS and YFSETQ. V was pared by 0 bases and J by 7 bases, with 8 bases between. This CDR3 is CASSLDRGQPQHF. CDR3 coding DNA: TGCGCCAGCAGCTTGGATAGGGGCCAGCCCCAGCATTTT.

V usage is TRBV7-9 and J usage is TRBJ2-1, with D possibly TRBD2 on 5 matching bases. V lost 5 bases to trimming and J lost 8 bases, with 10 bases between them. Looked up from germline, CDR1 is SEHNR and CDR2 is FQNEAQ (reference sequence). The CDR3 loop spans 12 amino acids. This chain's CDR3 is CASSPPGYEQFF. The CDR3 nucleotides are TGTGCCAGCAGCCCCCCGGGGTATGAGCAGTTCTTC.

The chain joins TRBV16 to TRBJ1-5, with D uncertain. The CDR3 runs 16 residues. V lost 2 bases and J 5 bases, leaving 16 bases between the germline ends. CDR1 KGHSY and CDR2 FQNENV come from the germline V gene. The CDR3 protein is CASSQVLFRGDQPQHF. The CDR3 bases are TGTGCCAGCAGCCAAGTGTTATTCCGCGGGGATCAGCCCCAGCATTTT.

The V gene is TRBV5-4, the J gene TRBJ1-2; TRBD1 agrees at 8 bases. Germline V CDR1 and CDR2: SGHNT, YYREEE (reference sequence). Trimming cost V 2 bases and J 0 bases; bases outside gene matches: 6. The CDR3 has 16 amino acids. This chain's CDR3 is CASSLSGGAANYGYTF. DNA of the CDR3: TGTGCCAGCAGCTTATCAGGGGGCGCCGCTAACTATGGCTACACCTTC. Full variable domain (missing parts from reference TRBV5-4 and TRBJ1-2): ETGVTQSPTHLIKTRGQQVTLRCSSQSGHNTVSWYQQALGQGPQFIFQYYREEENGRGNFPPRFSGLQFPNYSSELNVNALELDDSALYLCASSLSGGAANYGYTFGSGTRLTVV.

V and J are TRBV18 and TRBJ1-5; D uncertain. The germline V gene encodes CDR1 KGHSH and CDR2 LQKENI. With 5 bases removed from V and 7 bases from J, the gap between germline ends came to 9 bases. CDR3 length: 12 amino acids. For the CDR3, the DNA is TGTGCCAGCTCAGAGGCGGGGCAGCCCCAGCATTTT. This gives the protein CASSEAGQPQHF.

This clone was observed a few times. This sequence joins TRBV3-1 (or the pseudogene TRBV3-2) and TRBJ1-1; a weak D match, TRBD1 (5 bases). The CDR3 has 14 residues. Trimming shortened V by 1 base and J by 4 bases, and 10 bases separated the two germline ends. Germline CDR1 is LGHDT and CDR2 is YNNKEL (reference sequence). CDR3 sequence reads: CASSQGGGVTEAFF. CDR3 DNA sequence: TGTGCCAGCAGCCAAGGGGGAGGGGTCACTGAAGCTTTCTTT.

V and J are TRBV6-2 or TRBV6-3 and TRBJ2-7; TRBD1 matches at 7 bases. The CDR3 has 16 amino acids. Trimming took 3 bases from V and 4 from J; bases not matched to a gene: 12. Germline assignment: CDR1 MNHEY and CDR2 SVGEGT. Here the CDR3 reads CASSYSAQGSIYEQYF. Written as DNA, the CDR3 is TGTGCCAGCAGTTATTCGGCACAGGGGTCTATTTACGAGCAGTACTTC.

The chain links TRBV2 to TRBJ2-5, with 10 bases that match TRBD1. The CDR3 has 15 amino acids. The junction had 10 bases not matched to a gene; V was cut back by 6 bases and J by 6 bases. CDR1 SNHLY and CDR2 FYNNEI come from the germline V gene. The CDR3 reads CASRDRQGADQTQYF. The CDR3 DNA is TGTGCCAGCAGAGATAGACAGGGGGCAGACCAGACCCAGTACTTC. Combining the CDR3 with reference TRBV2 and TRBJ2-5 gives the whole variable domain EPEVTQTPSHQVTQMGQEVILRCVPISNHLYFYWYRQILGQKVEFLVSFYNNEISEKSEIFDDQFSVERPDGSNFTLKIRSTKLEDSAMYFCASRDRQGADQTQYFGPGTRLLVL.

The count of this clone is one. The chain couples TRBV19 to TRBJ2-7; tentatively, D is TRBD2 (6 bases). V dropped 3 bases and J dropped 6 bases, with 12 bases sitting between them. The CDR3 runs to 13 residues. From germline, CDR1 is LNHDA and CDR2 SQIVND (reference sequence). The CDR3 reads CASSIGLGGEQYF. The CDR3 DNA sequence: TGTGCCAGTAGTATCGGCCTGGGGGGCGAGCAGTACTTC.

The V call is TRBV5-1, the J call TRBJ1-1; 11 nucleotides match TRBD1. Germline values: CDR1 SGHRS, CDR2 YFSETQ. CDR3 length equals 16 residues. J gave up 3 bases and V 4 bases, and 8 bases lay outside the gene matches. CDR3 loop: CASSPAPGQGDTEAFF. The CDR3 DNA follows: TGCGCCAGCAGCCCCGCCCCGGGACAGGGGGACACTGAAGCTTTCTTT.

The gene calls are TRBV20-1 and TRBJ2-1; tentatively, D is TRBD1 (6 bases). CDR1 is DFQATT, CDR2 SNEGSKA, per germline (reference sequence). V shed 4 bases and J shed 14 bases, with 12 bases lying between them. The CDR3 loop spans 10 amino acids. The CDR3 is CSANREVEFF. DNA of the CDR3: TGCAGTGCTAACAGGGAAGTGGAGTTCTTC.

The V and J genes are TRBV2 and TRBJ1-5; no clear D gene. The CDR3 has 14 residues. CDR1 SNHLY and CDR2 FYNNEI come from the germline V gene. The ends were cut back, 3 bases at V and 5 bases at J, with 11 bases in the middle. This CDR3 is CASSEATVDQPQHF. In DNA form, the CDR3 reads TGTGCCAGCAGTGAGGCCACAGTCGATCAGCCCCAGCATTTT.

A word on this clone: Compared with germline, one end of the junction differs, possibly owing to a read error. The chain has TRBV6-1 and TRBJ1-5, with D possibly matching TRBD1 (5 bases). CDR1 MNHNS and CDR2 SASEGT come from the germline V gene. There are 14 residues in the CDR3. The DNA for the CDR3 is TGTGCCAGCAGTCAAGCGGCAGGGCATCAGCCCCAGCATTTT. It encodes CASSQAAGHQPQHF.

CDR3 sequence reads: CASSLESRDTQYF. CDR3 DNA: TGTGCCAGCAGCTTAGAATCTAGGGATACGCAGTATTTT. J is TRBJ2-3 and V is TRBV7-2; no clear D gene. V dropped 1 base and J dropped 6 bases, with 8 bases sitting between them. CDR1 is SGHTA, CDR2 FQGNSA, per germline. The CDR3 runs 13 residues.

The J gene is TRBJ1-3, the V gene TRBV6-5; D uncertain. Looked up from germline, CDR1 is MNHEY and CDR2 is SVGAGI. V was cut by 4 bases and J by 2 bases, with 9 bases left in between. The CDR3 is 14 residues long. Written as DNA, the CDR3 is TGTGCCAGCAGTTTTTCTTCGGCTGGAAACACCATATATTTT. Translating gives CASSFSSAGNTIYF.

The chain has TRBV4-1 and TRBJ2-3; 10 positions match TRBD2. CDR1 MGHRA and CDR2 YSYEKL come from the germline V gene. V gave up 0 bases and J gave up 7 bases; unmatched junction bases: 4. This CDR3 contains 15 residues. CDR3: CASSQEAGGRYTQYF. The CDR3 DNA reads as TGCGCCAGCAGCCAAGAAGCGGGGGGGCGTTATACGCAGTATTTT.

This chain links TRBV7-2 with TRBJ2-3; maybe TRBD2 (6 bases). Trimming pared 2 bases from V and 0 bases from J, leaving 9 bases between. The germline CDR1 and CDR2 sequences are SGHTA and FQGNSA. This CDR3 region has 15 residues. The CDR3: CASSLYGGSTDTQYF. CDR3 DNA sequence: TGTGCCAGCAGCTTATATGGGGGGAGCACAGATACGCAGTATTTT.

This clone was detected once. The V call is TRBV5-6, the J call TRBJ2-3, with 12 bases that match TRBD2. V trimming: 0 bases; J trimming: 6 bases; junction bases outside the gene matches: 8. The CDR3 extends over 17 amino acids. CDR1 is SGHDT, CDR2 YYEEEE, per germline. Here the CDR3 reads CASSLVLAGGYGDTQYF. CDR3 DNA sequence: TGTGCCAGCAGCTTGGTACTAGCGGGGGGTTATGGGGATACGCAGTATTTT.

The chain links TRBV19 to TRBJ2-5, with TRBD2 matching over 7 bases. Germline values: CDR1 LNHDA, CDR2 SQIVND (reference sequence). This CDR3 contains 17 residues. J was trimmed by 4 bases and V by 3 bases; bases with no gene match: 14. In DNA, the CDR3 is TGTGCCAGTAGTATCGGAACTAGCGATGGTGGAGGAGAGACCCAGTACTTC. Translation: CASSIGTSDGGGETQYF. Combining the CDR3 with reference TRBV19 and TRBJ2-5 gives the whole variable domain DGGITQSPKYLFRKEGQNVTLSCEQNLNHDAMYWYRQDPGQGLRLIYYSQIVNDFQKGDIAEGYSVSREKKESFPLTVTSAQKNPTAFYLCASSIGTSDGGGETQYFGPGTRLLVL.

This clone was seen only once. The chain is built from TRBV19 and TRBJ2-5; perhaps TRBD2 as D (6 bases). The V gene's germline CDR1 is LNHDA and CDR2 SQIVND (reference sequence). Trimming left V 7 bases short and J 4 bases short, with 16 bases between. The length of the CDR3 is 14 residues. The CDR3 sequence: CASKLGWGVETQYF. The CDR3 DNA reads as TGTGCCAGTAAATTGGGCTGGGGGGTAGAGACCCAGTACTTC.